This T cell receptor (beta chain) originates from a study of regulatory T cells in long-lasting Graves disease. General study findings and limits: Persistent disease was characterized by preferential usage of TRBV28, TRBJ1-2 and TRBJ2-5.

Arm-PCR with iRepertoire HTBI primers amplified the CDR3 regions for these TCR beta libraries. Using its own MiXCR run on the multiplex PCR reads, TCRdb lists one record per CDR3 protein. In the table there are about 370,000 distinct CDR3 sequences, about a sixth of which are singletons. The CDR3 length is 12 residues. Trimming removed 4 bases from V and 4 bases from J, with 7 bases in between. CDR1 and CDR2 from the germline V gene are LGHDT and YNNKEL (reference sequence). The sample holds many counts of this clonotype. Its cognate antigen is unknown. Regarding time point: newly diagnosed GD, antithyroid drugs for less than 3 months. The authors made the TCR library using RNA they extracted from PBMCs.

This specimen consisted of peripheral blood mononuclear cells (PBMCs), obtained at new diagnosis, from a patient treated with antithyroid drugs. The receptor comes from a female donor with Graves disease. The chain employs TRBV3-1 and TRBJ2-5; a possible D gene is TRBD2 (6 bases). CDR3 sequence: CASSPEGETQYF. The CDR3 region has the DNA TGTGCCAGCAGCCCGGAGGGAGAGACCCAGTACTTC.